One sample yielded the 5 T cell receptor beta chains listed below, sequenced in a study of shared clonotypes between healthy human individuals. The data were produced by immunoSEQ multiplex PCR, yet TCRdb's version contains in-frame clones alone and is incomplete. The data contain 550,000 to 700,000 clones, 73% of them singletons. Sequencing was performed on memory CD4+ T cells sorted from blood. Subset defined: CD45RA-negative fraction. These receptors came from a woman aged 25 to 45 in good health.

V usage is TRBV5-1 and J usage is TRBJ2-6; tentative D call: TRBD1 (5 bases). The length of the CDR3 is 17 residues. Germline V CDR1 and CDR2: SGHRS, YFSETQ. The V gene lost 0 bases and the J gene lost 0 bases, with 10 bases spanning the gap. CDR3 sequence: CASSLAVRGSGANVLTF. As DNA, the CDR3 is TGCGCCAGCAGCTTGGCCGTTAGGGGCTCTGGGGCCAACGTCCTGACTTTC.

V usage is TRBV7-2 and J usage is TRBJ2-5, with D maybe TRBD1 (5 bases). Deletions cut 1 base from V and 1 base from J, with 16 bases between. Per germline, CDR1 SGHTA and CDR2 FQGNSA. The CDR3 covers 17 residues. CDR3 sequence: CASSLGVGAAAQETQYF. The CDR3 DNA is TGTGCCAGCAGCTTAGGTGTTGGGGCCGCCGCCCAAGAGACCCAGTACTTC. Complete variable domain (other parts from reference TRBV7-2 and TRBJ2-5): GAGVSQSPSNKVTEKGKDVELRCDPISGHTALYWYRQSLGQGLEFLIYFQGNSAPDKSGLPSDRFSAERTGGSVSTLTIQRTQQEDSAVYLCASSLGVGAAAQETQYFGPGTRLLVL.

The gene calls are TRBV5-1 and TRBJ1-2; TRBD1 agrees at 9 bases. Trimming took 7 bases from V and 0 from J; bases not matched to a gene: 7. CDR1 and CDR2 from the germline V gene are SGHRS and YFSETQ. The CDR3 has 15 amino acids. The CDR3 DNA follows: TGCGCCAGCGTTGTCGGGACAGGGACTAACTATGGCTACACCTTC. Translating it yields CASVVGTGTNYGYTF. The full variable domain, rest sourced from reference TRBV5-1 and TRBJ1-2, is KAGVTQTPRYLIKTRGQQVTLSCSPISGHRSVSWYQQTPGQGLQFLFEYFSETQRNKGNFPGRFSGRQFSNSRSEMNVSTLELGDSALYLCASVVGTGTNYGYTFGSGTRLTVV.

The chain is built from TRBV6-5 and TRBJ1-4, with D possibly TRBD1 on 5 matching bases. This CDR3 contains 13 residues. V dropped 6 bases and J dropped 4 bases, with 9 bases sitting between them. Per germline, CDR1 MNHEY and CDR2 SVGAGI. The CDR3 sequence: CASSPGDNEKLFF. CDR3 bases: TGTGCCAGCAGCCCGGGGGATAATGAAAAACTGTTTTTT.

The chain couples TRBV4-2 to TRBJ1-2; D is perhaps TRBD1 (5 bases). The CDR3 covers 15 residues. Per the germline V gene, CDR1 is LGHNA and CDR2 is YNFKEQ. Trimming cost V 0 bases and J 2 bases, with 10 bases left between them. In DNA, the CDR3 is TGTGCCAGCAGCCAAGACGGGACGGGAAACTATGGCTACACCTTC. Its translation: CASSQDGTGNYGYTF.